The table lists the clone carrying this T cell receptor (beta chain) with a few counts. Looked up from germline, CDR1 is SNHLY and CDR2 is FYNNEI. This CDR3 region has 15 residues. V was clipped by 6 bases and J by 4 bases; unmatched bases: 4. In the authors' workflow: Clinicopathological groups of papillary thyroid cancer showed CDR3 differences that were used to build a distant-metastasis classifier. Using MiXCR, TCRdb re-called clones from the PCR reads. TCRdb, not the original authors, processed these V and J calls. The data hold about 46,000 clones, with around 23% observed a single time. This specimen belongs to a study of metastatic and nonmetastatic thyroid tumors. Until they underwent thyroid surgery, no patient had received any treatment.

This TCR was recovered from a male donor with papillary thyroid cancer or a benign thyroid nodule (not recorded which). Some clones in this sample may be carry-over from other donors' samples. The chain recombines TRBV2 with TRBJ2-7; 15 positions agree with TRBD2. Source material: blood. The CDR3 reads CASSGTSGRLYEQYF. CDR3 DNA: TGTGCCAGCAGCGGGACTAGCGGGAGGCTTTACGAGCAGTACTTC.